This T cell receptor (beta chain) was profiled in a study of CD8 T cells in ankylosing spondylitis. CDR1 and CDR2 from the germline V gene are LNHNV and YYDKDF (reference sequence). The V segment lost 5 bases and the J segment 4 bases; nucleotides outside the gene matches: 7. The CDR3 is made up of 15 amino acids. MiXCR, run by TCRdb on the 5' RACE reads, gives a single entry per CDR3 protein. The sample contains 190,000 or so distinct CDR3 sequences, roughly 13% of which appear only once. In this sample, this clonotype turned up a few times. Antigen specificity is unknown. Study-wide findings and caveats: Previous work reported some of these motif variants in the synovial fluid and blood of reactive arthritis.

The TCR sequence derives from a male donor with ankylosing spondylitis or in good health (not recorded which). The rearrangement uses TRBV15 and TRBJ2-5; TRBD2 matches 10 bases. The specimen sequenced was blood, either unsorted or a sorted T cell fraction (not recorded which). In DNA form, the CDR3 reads TGTGCCACCAGCGGAGCTAGCGGGAGCAGAGAGACCCAGTACTTC. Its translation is CATSGASGSRETQYF.